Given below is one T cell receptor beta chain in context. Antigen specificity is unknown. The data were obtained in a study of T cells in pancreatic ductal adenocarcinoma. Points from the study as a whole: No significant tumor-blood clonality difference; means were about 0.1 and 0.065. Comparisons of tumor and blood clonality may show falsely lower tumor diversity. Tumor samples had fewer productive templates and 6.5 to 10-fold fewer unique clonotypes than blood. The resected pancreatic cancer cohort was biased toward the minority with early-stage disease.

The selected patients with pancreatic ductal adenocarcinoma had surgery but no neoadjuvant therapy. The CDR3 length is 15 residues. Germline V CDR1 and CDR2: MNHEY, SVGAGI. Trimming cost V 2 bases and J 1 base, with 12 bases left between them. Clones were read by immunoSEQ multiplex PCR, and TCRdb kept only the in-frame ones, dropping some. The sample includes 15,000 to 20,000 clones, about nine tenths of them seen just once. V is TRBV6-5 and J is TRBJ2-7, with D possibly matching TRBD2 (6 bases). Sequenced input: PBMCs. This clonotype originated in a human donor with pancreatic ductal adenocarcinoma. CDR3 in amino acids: CASSYGRGQSYEQYF. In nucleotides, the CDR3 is TGTGCCAGCAGTTACGGGCGGGGCCAGTCCTACGAGCAGTACTTC.